This TCR beta chain was documented in a study of blood T cell repertoires in COVID-19. On the study more broadly: The origin of the acute and convalescent COVID-19 samples was the United States, Italy and Spain. Sources were T cells, B-cell-depleted T cells, or PBMCs; the material itself was cDNA or gDNA.

Per the germline V gene, CDR1 is SSHAT and CDR2 is FNYEAQ (reference sequence). The V and J ends lost 2 bases and 2 bases respectively, with 6 bases between them. The CDR3 contains 13 residues. In the authors' workflow: Researchers report that nucleated cell counts were estimated from reference gene primer amplification. Sequenced by immunoSEQ multiplex PCR; TCRdb stores in-frame clones only, minus some. V, J and clone size are taken as reported in that table, and D and trimming were inferred from the DNA itself. Of 70,000 or so clones listed, under 85% are singletons. The Seattle patients joined while their infection was active and were tracked longitudinally afterward.

The material sequenced was peripheral blood. The chain couples TRBV7-7 to TRBJ2-5, with no clear D. This receptor was obtained from a man aged 60 to 75 with COVID-19, enrolled during active disease. The CDR3 reads CASSLTLQETQYF. The CDR3 bases are TGTGCCAGCAGCTTAACATTACAAGAGACCCAGTACTTC.